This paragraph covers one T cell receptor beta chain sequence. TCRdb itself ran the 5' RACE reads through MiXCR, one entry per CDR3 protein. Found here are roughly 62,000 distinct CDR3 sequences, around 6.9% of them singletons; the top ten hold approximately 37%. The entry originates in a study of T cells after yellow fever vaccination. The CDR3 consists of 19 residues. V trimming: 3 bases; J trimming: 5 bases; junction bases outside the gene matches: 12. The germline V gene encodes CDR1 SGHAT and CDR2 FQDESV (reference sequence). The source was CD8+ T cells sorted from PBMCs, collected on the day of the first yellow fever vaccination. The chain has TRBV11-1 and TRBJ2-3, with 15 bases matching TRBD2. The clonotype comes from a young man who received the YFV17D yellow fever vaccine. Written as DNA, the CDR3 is TGTGCCAGCAGCTTGAGATCGACCGGGACTAGCGGGGGGCAAGATACGCAGTATTTT. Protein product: CASSLRSTGTSGGQDTQYF.